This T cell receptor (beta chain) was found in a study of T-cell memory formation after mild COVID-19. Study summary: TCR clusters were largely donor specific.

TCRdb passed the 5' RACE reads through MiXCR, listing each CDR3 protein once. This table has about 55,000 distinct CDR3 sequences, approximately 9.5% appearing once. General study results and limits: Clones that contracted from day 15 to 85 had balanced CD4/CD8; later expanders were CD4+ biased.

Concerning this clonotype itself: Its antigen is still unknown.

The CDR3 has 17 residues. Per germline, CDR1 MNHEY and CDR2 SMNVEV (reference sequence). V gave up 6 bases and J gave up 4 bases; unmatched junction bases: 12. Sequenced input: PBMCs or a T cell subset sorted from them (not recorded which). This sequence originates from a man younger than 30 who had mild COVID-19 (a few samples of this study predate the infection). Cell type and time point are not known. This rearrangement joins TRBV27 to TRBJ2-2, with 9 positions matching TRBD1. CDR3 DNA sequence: TGTGCCAGCAGCCCTCTTACCGGGACAGGGTTCACCGGGGAGCTGTTTTTT. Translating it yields CASSPLTGTGFTGELFF.